This TCR beta chain was found in a study of regulatory dendritic cells for organ transplantation. Findings of the study overall: Memory CD8+ clonal expansion seemed more limited with regulatory than mature dendritic cells.

Method: immunoSEQ multiplex PCR; TCRdb's copy keeps in-frame clones and lacks some. Of 20,000 to 25,000 clones detected, about 70% appear once; the ten largest clones hold around 1%. This CDR3 region has 16 residues. J gave up 5 bases and V 6 bases, and 12 bases lay outside the gene matches. CDR1 KGHSH and CDR2 LQKENI come from the germline V gene. In its sample, this clone was seen a few times. Antigen: not known. The sequencing input was memory CD4+ T cells from blood. Subset here: CD45RO+ memory T cells. The receptor comes from a human donor in good health. The V gene is TRBV18, the J gene TRBJ2-1; 8 nucleotides align to TRBD2. CDR3 residues: CASSPDRGGSDNEQFF. DNA of the CDR3: TGTGCCAGCTCCCCTGACCGGGGGGGCAGCGACAATGAGCAGTTCTTC.